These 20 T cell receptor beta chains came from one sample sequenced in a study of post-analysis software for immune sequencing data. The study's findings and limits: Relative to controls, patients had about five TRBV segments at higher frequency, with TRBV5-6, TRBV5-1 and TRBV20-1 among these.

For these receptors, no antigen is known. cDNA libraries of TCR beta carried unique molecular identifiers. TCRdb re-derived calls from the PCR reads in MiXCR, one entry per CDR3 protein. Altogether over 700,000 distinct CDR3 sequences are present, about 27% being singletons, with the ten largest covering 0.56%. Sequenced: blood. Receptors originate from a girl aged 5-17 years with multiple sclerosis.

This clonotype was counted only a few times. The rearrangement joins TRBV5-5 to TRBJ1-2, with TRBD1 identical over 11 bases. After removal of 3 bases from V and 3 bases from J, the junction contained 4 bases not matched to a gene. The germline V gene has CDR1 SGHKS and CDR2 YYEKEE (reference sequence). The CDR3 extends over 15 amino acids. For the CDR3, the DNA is TGTGCCAGCAGCTCTGGGACAGGGGGATACTATGGCTACACCTTC. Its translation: CASSSGTGGYYGYTF.

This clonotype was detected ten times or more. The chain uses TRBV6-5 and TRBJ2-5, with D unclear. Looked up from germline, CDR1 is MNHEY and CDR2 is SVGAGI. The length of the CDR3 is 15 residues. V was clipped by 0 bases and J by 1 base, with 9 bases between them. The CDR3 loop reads CASSYSGIGQETQYF. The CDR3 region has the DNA TGTGCCAGCAGTTACTCAGGGATTGGCCAAGAGACCCAGTACTTC.

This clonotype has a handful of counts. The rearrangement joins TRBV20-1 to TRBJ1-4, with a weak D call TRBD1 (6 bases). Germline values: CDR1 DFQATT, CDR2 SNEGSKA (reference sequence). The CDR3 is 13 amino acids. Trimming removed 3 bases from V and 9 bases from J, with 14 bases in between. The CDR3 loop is CSASAGTYKKLFF. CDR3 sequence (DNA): TGCAGTGCTAGTGCGGGGACATATAAAAAACTGTTTTTT.

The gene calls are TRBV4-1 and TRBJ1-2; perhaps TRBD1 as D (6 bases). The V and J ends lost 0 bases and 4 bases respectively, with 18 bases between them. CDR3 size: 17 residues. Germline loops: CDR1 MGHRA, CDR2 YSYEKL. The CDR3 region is CASSQESGQGLGYGYTF. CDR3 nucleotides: TGCGCCAGCAGCCAAGAATCTGGGCAGGGGCTCGGCTATGGCTACACCTTC.

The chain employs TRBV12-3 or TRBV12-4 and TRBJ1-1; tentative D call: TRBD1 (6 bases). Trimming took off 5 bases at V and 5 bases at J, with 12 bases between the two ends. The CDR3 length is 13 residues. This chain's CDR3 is CASSLKGVTEAFF. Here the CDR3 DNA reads TGTGCCAGCAGTCTCAAGGGGGTTACTGAAGCTTTCTTT.

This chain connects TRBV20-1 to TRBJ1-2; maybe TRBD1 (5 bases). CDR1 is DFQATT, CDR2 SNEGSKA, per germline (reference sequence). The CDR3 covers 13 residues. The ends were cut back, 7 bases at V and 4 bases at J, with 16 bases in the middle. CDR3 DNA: TGCAGTGGGGGAGGGGCGGCCGGCTATGGCTACACCTTC. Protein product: CSGGGAAGYGYTF.

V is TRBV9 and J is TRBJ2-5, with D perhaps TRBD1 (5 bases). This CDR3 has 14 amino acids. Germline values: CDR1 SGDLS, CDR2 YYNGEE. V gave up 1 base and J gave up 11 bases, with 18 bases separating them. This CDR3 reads CASSVSSGFKEQYF. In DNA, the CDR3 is TGTGCCAGCAGCGTAAGTTCAGGGTTTAAAGAGCAGTACTTC.

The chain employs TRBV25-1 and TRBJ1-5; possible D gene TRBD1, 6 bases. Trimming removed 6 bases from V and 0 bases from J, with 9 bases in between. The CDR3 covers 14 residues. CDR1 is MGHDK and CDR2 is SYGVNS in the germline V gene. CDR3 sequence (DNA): TGTGCCAGCAGGGACAGCTATAGCAATCAGCCCCAGCATTTT. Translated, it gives CASRDSYSNQPQHF.

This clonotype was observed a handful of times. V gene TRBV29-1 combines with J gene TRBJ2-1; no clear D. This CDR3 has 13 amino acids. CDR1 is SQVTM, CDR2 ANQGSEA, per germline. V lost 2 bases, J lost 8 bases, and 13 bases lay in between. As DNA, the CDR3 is TGCAGCGTTGAAAGGGCCCTTGGCGATGAGCAGTTCTTC. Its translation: CSVERALGDEQFF.

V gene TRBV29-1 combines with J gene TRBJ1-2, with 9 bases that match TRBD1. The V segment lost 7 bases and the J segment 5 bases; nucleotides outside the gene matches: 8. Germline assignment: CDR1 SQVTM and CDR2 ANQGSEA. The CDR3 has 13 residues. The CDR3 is CSAKDRGIYGYTF. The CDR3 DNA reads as TGCAGCGCCAAGGACAGGGGAATTTATGGCTACACCTTC. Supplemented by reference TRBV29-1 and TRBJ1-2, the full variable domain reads SAVISQKPSRDICQRGTSLTIQCQVDSQVTMMFWYRQQPGQSLTLIATANQGSEATYESGFVIDKFPISRPNLTFSTLTVSNMSPEDSSIYLCSAKDRGIYGYTFGSGTRLTVV.

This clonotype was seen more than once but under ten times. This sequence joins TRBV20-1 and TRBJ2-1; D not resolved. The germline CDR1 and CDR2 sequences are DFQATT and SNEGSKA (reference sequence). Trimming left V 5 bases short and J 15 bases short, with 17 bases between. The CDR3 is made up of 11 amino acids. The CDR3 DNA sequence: TGCAGTGCTTACGTGACGAGAAGAGGGTTCTTC. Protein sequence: CSAYVTRRGFF.

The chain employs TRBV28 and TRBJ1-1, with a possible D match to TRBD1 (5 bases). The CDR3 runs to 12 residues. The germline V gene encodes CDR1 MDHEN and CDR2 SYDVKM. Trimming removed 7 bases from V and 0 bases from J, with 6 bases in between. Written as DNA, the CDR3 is TGTGCCAGCACACAGGTGAACACTGAAGCTTTCTTT. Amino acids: CASTQVNTEAFF.

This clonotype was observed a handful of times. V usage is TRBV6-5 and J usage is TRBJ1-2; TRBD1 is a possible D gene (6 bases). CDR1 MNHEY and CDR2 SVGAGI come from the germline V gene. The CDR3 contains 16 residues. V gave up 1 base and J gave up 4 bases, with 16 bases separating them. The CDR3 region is CASSYYEPGTTYGYTF. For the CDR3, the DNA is TGTGCCAGCAGTTACTACGAACCTGGGACAACCTATGGCTACACCTTC.

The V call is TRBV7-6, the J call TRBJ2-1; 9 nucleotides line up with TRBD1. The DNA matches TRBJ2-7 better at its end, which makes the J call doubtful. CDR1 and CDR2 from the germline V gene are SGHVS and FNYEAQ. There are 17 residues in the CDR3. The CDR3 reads CASSLARWDRDANEQYF. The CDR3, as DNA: TGTGCCAGCAGCTTAGCGCGTTGGGACAGGGACGCCAATGAGCAGTACTTC.

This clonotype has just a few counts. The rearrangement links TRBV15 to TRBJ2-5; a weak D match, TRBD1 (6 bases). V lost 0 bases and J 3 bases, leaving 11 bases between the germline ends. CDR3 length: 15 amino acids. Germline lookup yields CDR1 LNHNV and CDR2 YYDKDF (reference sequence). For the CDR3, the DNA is TGTGCCACCAGCAGAGAAACCTGGACAGAAGAGACCCAGTACTTC. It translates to CATSRETWTEETQYF. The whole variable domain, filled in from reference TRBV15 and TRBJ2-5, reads DAMVIQNPRYQVTQFGKPVTLSCSQTLNHNVMYWYQQKSSQAPKLLFHYYDKDFNNEADTPDNFQSRRPNTSFCFLDIRSPGLGDTAMYLCATSRETWTEETQYFGPGTRLLVL.

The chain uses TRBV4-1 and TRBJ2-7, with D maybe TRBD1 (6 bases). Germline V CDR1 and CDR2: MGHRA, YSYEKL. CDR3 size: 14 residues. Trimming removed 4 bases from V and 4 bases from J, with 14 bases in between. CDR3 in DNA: TGCGCCAGCAGCCCAACGGGACAAAATTACGAGCAGTACTTC. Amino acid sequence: CASSPTGQNYEQYF.

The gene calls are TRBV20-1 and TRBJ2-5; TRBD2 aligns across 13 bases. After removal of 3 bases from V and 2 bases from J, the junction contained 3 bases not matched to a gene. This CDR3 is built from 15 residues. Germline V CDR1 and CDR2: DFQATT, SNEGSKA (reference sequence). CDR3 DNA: TGCAGTGCTAGTACTAGCGGGAGGGATCAAGAGACCCAGTACTTC. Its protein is CSASTSGRDQETQYF.

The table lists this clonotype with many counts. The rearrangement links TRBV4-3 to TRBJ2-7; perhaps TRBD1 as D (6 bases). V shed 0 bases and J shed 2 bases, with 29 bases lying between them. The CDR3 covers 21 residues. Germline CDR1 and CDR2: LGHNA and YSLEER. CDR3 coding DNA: TGCGCCAGCAGCCAAGAGACGTCTTGGGGGCTGGAGGTGGGGTTTACCTACGAGCAGTACTTC. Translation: CASSQETSWGLEVGFTYEQYF.

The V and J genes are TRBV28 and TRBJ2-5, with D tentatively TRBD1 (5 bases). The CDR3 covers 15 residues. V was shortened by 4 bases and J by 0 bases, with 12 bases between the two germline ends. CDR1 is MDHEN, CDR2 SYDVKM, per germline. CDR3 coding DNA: TGTGCCAGCAGTTCCGTGCAGGGTCACCAAGAGACCCAGTACTTC. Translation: CASSSVQGHQETQYF. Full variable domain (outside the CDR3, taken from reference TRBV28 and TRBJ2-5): DVKVTQSSRYLVKRTGEKVFLECVQDMDHENMFWYRQDPGLGLRLIYFSYDVKMKEKGDIPEGYSVSREKKERFSLILESASTNQTSMYLCASSSVQGHQETQYFGPGTRLLVL.

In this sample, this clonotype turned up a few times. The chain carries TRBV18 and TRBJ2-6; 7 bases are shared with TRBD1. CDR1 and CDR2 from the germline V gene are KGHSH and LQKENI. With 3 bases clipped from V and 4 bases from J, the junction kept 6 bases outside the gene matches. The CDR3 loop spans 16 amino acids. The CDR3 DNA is TGTGCCAGCTCACCCCTCACAGGGGCCGGGGCCAACGTCCTGACTTTC. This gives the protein CASSPLTGAGANVLTF. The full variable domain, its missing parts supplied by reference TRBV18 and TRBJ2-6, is NAGVMQNPRHLVRRRGQEARLRCSPMKGHSHVYWYRQLPEEGLKFMVYLQKENIIDESGMPKERFSAEFPKEGPSILRIQQVVRGDSAAYFCASSPLTGAGANVLTFGAGSRLTVL.